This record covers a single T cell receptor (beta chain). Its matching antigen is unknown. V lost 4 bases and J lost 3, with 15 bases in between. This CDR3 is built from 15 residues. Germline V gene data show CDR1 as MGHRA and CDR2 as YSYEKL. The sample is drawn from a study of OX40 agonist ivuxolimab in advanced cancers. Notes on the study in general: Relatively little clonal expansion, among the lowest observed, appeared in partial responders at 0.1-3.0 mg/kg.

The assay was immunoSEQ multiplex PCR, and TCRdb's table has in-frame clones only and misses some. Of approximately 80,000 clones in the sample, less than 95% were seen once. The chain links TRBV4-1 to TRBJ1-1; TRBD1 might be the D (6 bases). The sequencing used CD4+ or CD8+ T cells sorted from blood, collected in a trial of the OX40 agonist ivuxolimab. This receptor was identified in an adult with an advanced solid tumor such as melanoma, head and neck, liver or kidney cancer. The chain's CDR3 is CASSPQGRGDTEAFF. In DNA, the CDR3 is TGCGCCAGCAGCCCGCAGGGGCGGGGGGACACTGAAGCTTTCTTT.